A single sample gave rise to the 28 T cell receptor beta chains below, sequenced in a study of T-cell memory formation after mild COVID-19. TCRdb analysed the 5' RACE reads with MiXCR anew, one entry per CDR3 protein. In the table there are approximately 210,000 distinct CDR3 sequences, about 10% of which are singletons. Specimen: PBMCs or a T cell subset sorted from them (not recorded which). Source of these receptors: a man aged 18 to 30 who had mild COVID-19 (a few samples of this study predate the infection). Cell type and time point are not known.

In its sample, this clonotype was seen a few times. CDR3 in amino acids: CASSLGTAVYKLFF. CDR3 bases: TGTGCCAGCAGCTTGGGGACAGCGGTATACAAACTGTTTTTT. V usage is TRBV7-8 and J usage is TRBJ1-4, with TRBD1 matching over 7 bases. Germline V gene data show CDR1 as SGHVS and CDR2 as FQNEAQ. V was clipped by 3 bases and J by 11 bases; unmatched bases: 9. The CDR3 runs 14 residues. Looking up the rest from reference TRBV7-8 and TRBJ1-4 gives the full variable domain: GAGVSQSPRYKVAKRGQDVALRCDPISGHVSLFWYQQALGQGPEFLTYFQNEAQLDKSGLPSDRFFAERPEGSVSTLKIQRTQQEDSAVYLCASSLGTAVYKLFFGSGTQLSVL.

CDR3 amino acids: CASSPYGREPQHF. The CDR3 DNA reads as TGTGCCAGCAGCCCCTACGGGCGGGAGCCCCAGCATTTT. This chain links TRBV7-6 with TRBJ1-5; D gene ambiguous. Between the trimmed V and J ends, which lost 5 bases and 8 bases, there was a span of 13 bases. The germline gives CDR1 SGHVS, CDR2 FNYEAQ. This CDR3 comprises 13 residues. Full variable domain (remainder filled in from reference TRBV7-6 and TRBJ1-5): GAGVSQSPRYKVTKRGQDVALRCDPISGHVSLYWYRQALGQGPEFLTYFNYEAQQDKSGLPNDRFSAERPEGSISTLTIQRTEQRDSAMYRCASSPYGREPQHFGDGTRLSIL.

At least ten counts were recorded for this clonotype. J is TRBJ2-7 and V is TRBV7-9; D perhaps matches TRBD2 (7 bases). CDR1 and CDR2 from the germline V gene are SEHNR and FQNEAQ (reference sequence). CDR3 length equals 14 residues. Trimming stripped 8 bases from V and 4 bases from J, with 18 bases between. The CDR3 is CASGRGAQPYEQYF. CDR3 in DNA: TGTGCCAGCGGTCGGGGGGCCCAGCCTTACGAGCAGTACTTC.

This clonotype was seen at least ten times. The V gene is TRBV7-2, the J gene TRBJ2-5, with TRBD2 as a possible D gene (6 bases). Trimming removed 8 bases at V and 0 bases at J, with 13 bases between. Germline CDR1 is SGHTA and CDR2 is FQGNSA. The CDR3 sequence is 14 residues long. CDR3 DNA: TGTGCCAGCGCCCGATCGGGGGACCAAGAGACCCAGTACTTC. As protein: CASARSGDQETQYF.

Only a few counts were recorded for this clonotype. The rearrangement joins TRBV21-1 to TRBJ2-7; the listed D gene, TRBD1, was not tested against the DNA. TRBV21-1 counts as a pseudogene. The CDR3 runs 16 residues. This CDR3 is CASNRTPDQSSYEQYV. CDR3 coding DNA: TGTGCCAGCAATAGGACACCCGACCAGAGCTCCTACGAGCAGTACGTC.

This sequence joins TRBV7-6 and TRBJ2-3; D is unclear. The germline V gene encodes CDR1 SGHVS and CDR2 FNYEAQ. This CDR3 is built from 14 residues. V lost 3 bases to trimming and J lost 7 bases, with 14 bases between them. This CDR3 reads CASSFGPLPNTQYF. The CDR3, as DNA: TGTGCCAGCAGCTTCGGTCCTCTTCCAAATACGCAGTATTTT.

This clonotype was seen a handful of times. In DNA, the CDR3 is TGTGCCAGCAGTGAAGCGAGTCCCCCGGAGCAGTACGTC. It is translated as CASSEASPPEQYV. V usage is TRBV6-1 and J usage is TRBJ2-7, with D hard to call. The CDR3 length is 13 residues. The germline gives CDR1 MNHNS, CDR2 SASEGT. The V and J ends lost 0 bases and 7 bases respectively, with 10 bases between them.

This clonotype has more than one count but fewer than ten. The V call is TRBV11-1, the J call TRBJ2-7; D is ambiguous. CDR3 length: 12 residues. V gave up 4 bases and J gave up 3 bases, with 7 bases separating them. Germline-derived CDR1 and CDR2 are SGHAT and FQDESV (reference sequence). In DNA, the CDR3 is TGTGCCAGCAGCTCCGGGTTCTACGAGCAGTACTTC. Its protein is CASSSGFYEQYF.

J is TRBJ1-1 and V is TRBV5-6, with 9 bases identical to TRBD1. Germline CDR1 and CDR2: SGHDT and YYEEEE. V gave up 3 bases and J gave up 0 bases; unmatched junction bases: 9. This CDR3 contains 17 residues. Written as DNA, the CDR3 is TGTGCCAGCAGCTCGGCCGGACAGGGGAGGATGAACACTGAAGCTTTCTTT. This gives the protein CASSSAGQGRMNTEAFF.

This clonotype occurred a few times. The gene calls are TRBV12-3 or TRBV12-4 and TRBJ1-2, with D possibly TRBD1 on 5 matching bases. With 0 bases removed from V and 6 bases from J, the gap between germline ends came to 11 bases. The CDR3 sequence is 14 residues long. As DNA, the CDR3 is TGTGCCAGCAGTTTAGCATCGGGGCCCCATGGCTACACCTTC. Its translation: CASSLASGPHGYTF.

This clonotype was seen only a few times. V and J are TRBV6-2 or TRBV6-3 and TRBJ1-1; 10 bases are shared with TRBD1. The junction had 15 bases not matched to a gene; V was cut back by 8 bases and J by 3 bases. The CDR3 covers 17 residues. CDR1 and CDR2 from the germline V gene are MNHEY and SVGEGT. In nucleotides, the CDR3 is TGTGCCAGCCTATCAAACCGACAGGGGGCAAAAGACACTGAAGCTTTCTTT. Translated: CASLSNRQGAKDTEAFF.

Many counts were recorded for this clonotype. J is TRBJ1-6 and V is TRBV5-1; D is unclear. Germline CDR1 is SGHRS and CDR2 is YFSETQ. CDR3 length: 13 amino acids. V gave up 0 bases and J gave up 9 bases, with 7 bases separating them. CDR3 nucleotides: TGCGCCAGCAGCTTGGAGCTGGGTTCACCCCTCCACTTT. Translating it yields CASSLELGSPLHF. Based on the CDR3 plus reference TRBV5-1 and TRBJ1-6, the full variable domain is KAGVTQTPRYLIKTRGQQVTLSCSPISGHRSVSWYQQTPGQGLQFLFEYFSETQRNKGNFPGRFSGRQFSNSRSEMNVSTLELGDSALYLCASSLELGSPLHFGNGTRLTVT.

The chain joins TRBV9 to TRBJ2-3; TRBD2 matches 10 bases. The CDR3 loop spans 16 amino acids. CDR1 and CDR2 (germline): SGDLS, YYNGEE. The V gene end was trimmed by 0 bases and the J gene end by 5 bases; junction bases not matched to a gene: 6. CDR3 nucleotides: TGTGCCAGCAGCGTAGGGGTAGCGGGGGGTGTAGATACGCAGTATTTT. Translated: CASSVGVAGGVDTQYF. Full variable domain (outside the CDR3, taken from reference TRBV9 and TRBJ2-3): DSGVTQTPKHLITATGQRVTLRCSPRSGDLSVYWYQQSLDQGLQFLIQYYNGEERAKGNILERFSAQQFPDLHSELNLSSLELGDSALYFCASSVGVAGGVDTQYFGPGTRLTVL.

This clonotype was counted a few times. The rearrangement joins TRBV5-1 to TRBJ2-3, with TRBD1 matching over 7 bases. Germline loops: CDR1 SGHRS, CDR2 YFSETQ. This CDR3 has 15 amino acids. V trimming: 0 bases; J trimming: 4 bases; junction bases outside the gene matches: 5. CDR3 protein: CASSLVARGSDTQYF. The CDR3 DNA is TGCGCCAGCAGCTTGGTAGCCAGGGGGTCAGATACGCAGTATTTT.

This clonotype was counted ten times or more. The chain combines TRBV7-2 with TRBJ2-5; D gene uncertain. The length of the CDR3 is 13 residues. Germline V gene data show CDR1 as SGHTA and CDR2 as FQGNSA. The germline V and J ends were trimmed by 5 bases and 3 bases, with 10 bases remaining between them. The CDR3 bases are TGTGCCAGCAGCCCCAGCACCAAAGAGACCCAGTACTTC. This sequence encodes CASSPSTKETQYF.

This clonotype has only one observation. The genes are TRBV29-1 and TRBJ1-1; 10 positions match TRBD1. Per the germline V gene, CDR1 is SQVTM and CDR2 is ANQGSEA. The CDR3 is made up of 13 amino acids. Trimming took 2 bases from V and 10 from J; bases not matched to a gene: 7. Here the CDR3 reads CSVEYRWTGGAFF. The CDR3 DNA follows: TGCAGCGTTGAATACCGGTGGACAGGGGGAGCTTTCTTT.

This clonotype was counted many times. The rearrangement links TRBV9 to TRBJ1-3; D might be TRBD1 (5 bases). This CDR3 has 16 amino acids. Germline V gene data show CDR1 as SGDLS and CDR2 as YYNGEE. V lost 4 bases, J lost 0 bases, and 14 bases lay in between. The CDR3 DNA reads TGTGCCAGCAGCCCATTCGAGGGGAGCTCTGGAAACACCATATATTTT. Residues: CASSPFEGSSGNTIYF. The complete variable domain, with remaining parts taken from reference TRBV9 and TRBJ1-3, reads DSGVTQTPKHLITATGQRVTLRCSPRSGDLSVYWYQQSLDQGLQFLIQYYNGEERAKGNILERFSAQQFPDLHSELNLSSLELGDSALYFCASSPFEGSSGNTIYFGEGSWLTVV.

This clonotype occurred a few times. V gene TRBV20-1 combines with J gene TRBJ1-5, with D hard to call. CDR1 and CDR2 (germline): DFQATT, SNEGSKA (reference sequence). This CDR3 region has 13 residues. The CDR3: CSGLQNSNQPQHF. As DNA, the CDR3 is TGCAGCGGATTACAGAATAGCAATCAGCCCCAGCATTTT.

This clonotype has ten or more counts. The rearrangement uses TRBV5-1 and TRBJ2-7, with unresolved D. The CDR3 is made up of 14 amino acids. Germline V gives CDR1 SGHRS, CDR2 YFSETQ. V was shortened by 4 bases and J by 7 bases, with 18 bases between the two germline ends. The DNA of the CDR3 is TGCGCCAGCAGCCCAGGAGCTCTAGGTGGGGAGCAGTACTTC. Translating gives CASSPGALGGEQYF.

The chain is built from TRBV6-2 or TRBV6-3 and TRBJ1-5, with 8 nucleotides matching TRBD1. There are 15 residues in the CDR3. The junction had 4 bases not matched to a gene; V was cut back by 5 bases and J by 1 base. Germline V CDR1 and CDR2: MNHEY, SVGEGT. In DNA, the CDR3 is TGTGCCAGCAGTCGCGGGACAGGCAGCAATCAGCCCCAGCATTTT. It translates to CASSRGTGSNQPQHF.

This clonotype was observed at least ten times. This chain uses TRBV7-2 with TRBJ2-5; unclear D gene. This CDR3 is built from 12 residues. Trimming removed 3 bases at V and 5 bases at J, with 7 bases between. Germline CDR1 SGHTA, CDR2 FQGNSA. For the CDR3, the DNA is TGTGCCAGCAGCTTGATGCAGGAGACCCAGTACTTC. Its translation is CASSLMQETQYF.

This rearrangement joins TRBV28 to TRBJ2-3; 8 bases align to TRBD2. Trimming removed 7 bases from V and 6 bases from J; junction bases left unmatched: 9. Germline CDR1 is MDHEN and CDR2 is SYDVKM. The CDR3 sequence is 14 residues long. This CDR3 reads CASKVPGGGDTQYF. The DNA for the CDR3 is TGTGCCAGCAAGGTCCCTGGCGGGGGGGATACGCAGTATTTT.

This clonotype was recorded a few times. The CDR3 region is CASSTRDREVSYNSPLHF. CDR3 DNA sequence: TGCGCCAGCAGCACCCGGGACAGGGAGGTGTCCTATAATTCACCCCTCCACTTT. The V gene is TRBV4-1, the J gene TRBJ1-6, with 9 bases fitting TRBD1. There are 18 residues in the CDR3. The trim removed 5 bases at V and 1 base at J, leaving 9 bases unmatched. Germline loops: CDR1 MGHRA, CDR2 YSYEKL.

Ten or more counts support this clonotype. This chain uses TRBV11-2 with TRBJ2-7; the D is unclear. V lost 1 base and J 3 bases, leaving 10 bases between the germline ends. Germline-derived CDR1 and CDR2 are SGHAT and FQNNGV. The CDR3 is 14 residues long. CDR3 nucleotides: TGTGCCAGCAGCTTAGCTTTGGGTGGCTACGAGCAGTACTTC. Translated: CASSLALGGYEQYF.

This clonotype was detected only a few times. The chain combines TRBV12-3 or TRBV12-4 with TRBJ1-6; unclear D gene. Trimming left V 2 bases short and J 7 bases short, with 6 bases between. The CDR3 spans 13 residues. DNA of the CDR3: TGTGCCAGCAGTTTACAGGAAAATTCACCCCTCCACTTT. Translating gives CASSLQENSPLHF.

In this sample, this clonotype turned up many times. The chain uses TRBV20-1 and TRBJ2-4, with 9 nucleotides matching TRBD2. The CDR3 has 13 residues. V lost 5 bases to trimming and J lost 5 bases; unmatched junction nucleotides: 4. CDR1 and CDR2 from the germline V gene are DFQATT and SNEGSKA (reference sequence). CDR3 DNA sequence: TGCAGTGCTTTCGGGACTAGCCAAAACATTCAGTACTTC. It encodes CSAFGTSQNIQYF.

This clonotype was detected only a few times. The chain is built from TRBV5-1 and TRBJ1-1; no clear D gene. The CDR3 is made up of 15 amino acids. CDR1 SGHRS and CDR2 YFSETQ come from the germline V gene. V was clipped by 0 bases and J by 1 base, with 10 bases between them. CDR3 amino acids: CASSLAERRNTEAFF. The DNA for the CDR3 is TGCGCCAGCAGCTTGGCCGAAAGGCGGAACACTGAAGCTTTCTTT. The full variable domain, in which reference TRBV5-1 and TRBJ1-1 provide the parts outside the CDR3, is KAGVTQTPRYLIKTRGQQVTLSCSPISGHRSVSWYQQTPGQGLQFLFEYFSETQRNKGNFPGRFSGRQFSNSRSEMNVSTLELGDSALYLCASSLAERRNTEAFFGQGTRLTVV.

The chain recombines TRBV6-2 or TRBV6-3 with TRBJ2-7, with D tentatively TRBD2 (5 bases). There are 17 residues in the CDR3. Deletions cut 5 bases from V and 2 bases from J, with 22 bases between. In germline, CDR1 is MNHEY, CDR2 SVGEGT. As DNA, the CDR3 is TGTGCCAGCAGTCCCCAGAGAGGGATCCGGATCCCCTACGAGCAGTACGTC. The encoded protein is CASSPQRGIRIPYEQYV.